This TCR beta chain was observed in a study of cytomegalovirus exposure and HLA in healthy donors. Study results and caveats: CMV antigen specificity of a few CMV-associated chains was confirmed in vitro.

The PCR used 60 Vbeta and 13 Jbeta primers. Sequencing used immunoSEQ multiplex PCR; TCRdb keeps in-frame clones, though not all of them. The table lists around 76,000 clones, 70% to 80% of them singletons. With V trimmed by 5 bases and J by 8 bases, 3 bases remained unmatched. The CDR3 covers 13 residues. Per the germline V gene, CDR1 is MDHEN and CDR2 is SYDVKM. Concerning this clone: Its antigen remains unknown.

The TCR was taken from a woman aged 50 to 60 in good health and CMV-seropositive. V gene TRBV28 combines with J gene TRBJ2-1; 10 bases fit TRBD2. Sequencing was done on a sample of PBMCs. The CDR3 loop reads CASSTGTSDEQFF. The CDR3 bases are TGTGCCAGCAGTACCGGGACTAGCGATGAGCAGTTCTTC.